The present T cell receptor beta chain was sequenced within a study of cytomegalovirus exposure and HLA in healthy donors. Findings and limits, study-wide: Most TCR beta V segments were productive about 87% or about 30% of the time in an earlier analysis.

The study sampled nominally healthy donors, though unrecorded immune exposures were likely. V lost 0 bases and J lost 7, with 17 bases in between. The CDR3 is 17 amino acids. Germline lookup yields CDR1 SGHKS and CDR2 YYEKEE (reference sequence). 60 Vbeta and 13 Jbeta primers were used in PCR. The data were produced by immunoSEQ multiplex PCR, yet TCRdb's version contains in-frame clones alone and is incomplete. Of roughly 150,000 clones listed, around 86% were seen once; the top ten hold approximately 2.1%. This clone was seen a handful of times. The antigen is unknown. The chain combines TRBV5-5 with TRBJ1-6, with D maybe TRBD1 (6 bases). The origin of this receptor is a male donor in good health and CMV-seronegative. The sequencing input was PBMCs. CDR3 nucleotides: TGTGCCAGCAGCTTGGTCCCCGGGACACAAAGAAATTCACCCCTCCACTTT. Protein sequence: CASSLVPGTQRNSPLHF. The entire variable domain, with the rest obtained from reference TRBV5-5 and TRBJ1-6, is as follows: DAGVTQSPTHLIKTRGQQVTLRCSPISGHKSVSWYQQVLGQGPQFIFQYYEKEERGRGNFPDRFSARQFPNYSSELNVNALLLGDSALYLCASSLVPGTQRNSPLHFGNGTRLTVT.